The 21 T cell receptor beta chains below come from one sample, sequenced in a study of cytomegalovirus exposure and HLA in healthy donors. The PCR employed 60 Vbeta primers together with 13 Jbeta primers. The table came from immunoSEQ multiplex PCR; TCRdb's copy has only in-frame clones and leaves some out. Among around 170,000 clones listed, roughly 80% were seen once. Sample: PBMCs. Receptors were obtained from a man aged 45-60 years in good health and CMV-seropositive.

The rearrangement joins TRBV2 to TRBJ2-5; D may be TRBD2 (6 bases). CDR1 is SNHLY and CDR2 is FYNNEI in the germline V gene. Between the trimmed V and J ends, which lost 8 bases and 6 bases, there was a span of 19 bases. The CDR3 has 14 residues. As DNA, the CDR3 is TGTGCCAGCCGCCGCTGGGGGGATGAGAAGACCCAGTACTTC. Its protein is CASRRWGDEKTQYF.

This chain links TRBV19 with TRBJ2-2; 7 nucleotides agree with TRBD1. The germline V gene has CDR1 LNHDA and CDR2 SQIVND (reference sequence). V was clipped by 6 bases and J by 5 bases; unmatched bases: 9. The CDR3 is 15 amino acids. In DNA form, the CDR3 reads TGTGCCAGTAGCGACAGGGTGTTAAGGACCGGGGAGCTGTTTTTT. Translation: CASSDRVLRTGELFF.

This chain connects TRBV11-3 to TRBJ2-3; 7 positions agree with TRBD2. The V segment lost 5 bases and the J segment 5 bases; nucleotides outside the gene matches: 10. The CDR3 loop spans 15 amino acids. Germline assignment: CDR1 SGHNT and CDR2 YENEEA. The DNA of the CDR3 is TGTGCCAGCAGCAAGGGGACTACCCCGGGAGATACGCAGTATTTT. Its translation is CASSKGTTPGDTQYF.

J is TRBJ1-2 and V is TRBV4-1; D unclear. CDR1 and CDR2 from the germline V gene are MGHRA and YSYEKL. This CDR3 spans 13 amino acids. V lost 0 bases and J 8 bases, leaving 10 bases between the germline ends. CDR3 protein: CASSQEGRPGYTF. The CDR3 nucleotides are TGCGCCAGCAGCCAAGAGGGGAGACCGGGCTACACCTTC.

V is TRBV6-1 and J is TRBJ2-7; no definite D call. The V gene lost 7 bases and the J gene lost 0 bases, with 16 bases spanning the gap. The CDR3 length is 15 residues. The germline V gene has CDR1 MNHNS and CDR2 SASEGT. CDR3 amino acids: CASTPERVSSYEQYF. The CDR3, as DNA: TGTGCCAGCACCCCAGAACGGGTGAGCTCCTACGAGCAGTACTTC.

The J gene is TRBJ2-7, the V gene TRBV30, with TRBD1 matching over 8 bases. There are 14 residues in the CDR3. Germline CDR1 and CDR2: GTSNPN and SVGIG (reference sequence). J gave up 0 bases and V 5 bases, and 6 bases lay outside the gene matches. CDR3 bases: TGTGCCTGGGACGGGACAGGACGCTCCTACGAGCAGTACTTC. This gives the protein CAWDGTGRSYEQYF.

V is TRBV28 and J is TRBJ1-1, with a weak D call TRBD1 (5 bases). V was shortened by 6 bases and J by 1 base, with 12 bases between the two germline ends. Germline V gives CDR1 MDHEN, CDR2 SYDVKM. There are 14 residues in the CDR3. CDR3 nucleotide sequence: TGTGCCAGCAGCAGTACCACAGGGAACACTGAAGCTTTCTTT. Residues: CASSSTTGNTEAFF.

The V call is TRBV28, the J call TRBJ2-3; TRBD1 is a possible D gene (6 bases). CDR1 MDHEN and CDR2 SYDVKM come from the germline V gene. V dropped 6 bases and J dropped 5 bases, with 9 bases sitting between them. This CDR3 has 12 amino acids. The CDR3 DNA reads TGTGCCAGCAGGCCACAGGGAGATACGCAGTATTTT. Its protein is CASRPQGDTQYF.

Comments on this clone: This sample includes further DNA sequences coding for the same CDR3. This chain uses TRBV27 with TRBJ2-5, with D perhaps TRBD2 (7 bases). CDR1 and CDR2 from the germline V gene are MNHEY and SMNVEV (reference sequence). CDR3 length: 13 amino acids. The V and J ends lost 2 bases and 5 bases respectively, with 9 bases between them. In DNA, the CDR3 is TGTGCCAGCAGTTTAGGGGGGGCTGAGACCCAGTACTTC. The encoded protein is CASSLGGAETQYF.

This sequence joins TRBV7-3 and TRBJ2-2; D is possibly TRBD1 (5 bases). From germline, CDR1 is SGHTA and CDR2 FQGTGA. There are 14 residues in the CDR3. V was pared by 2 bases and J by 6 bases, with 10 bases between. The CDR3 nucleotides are TGTGCCAGCAGCTTATCCGTGGGGCCCGGGGAGCTGTTTTTT. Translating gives CASSLSVGPGELFF.

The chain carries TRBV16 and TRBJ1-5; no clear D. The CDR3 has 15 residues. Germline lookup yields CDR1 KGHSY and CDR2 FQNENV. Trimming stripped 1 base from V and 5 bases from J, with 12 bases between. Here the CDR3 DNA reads TGTGCCAGCAGCCAATACTCGGGGTCAGATCAGCCCCAGCATTTT. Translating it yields CASSQYSGSDQPQHF.

For the CDR3, the DNA is TGTGCCTGGAGCTTGGGACAGGTTAACTATGGCTACACCTTC. It encodes CAWSLGQVNYGYTF. V usage is TRBV30 and J usage is TRBJ1-2; 8 nucleotides align to TRBD1. Germline trimming cut 3 bases from V and 1 base from J; bases unmatched to any gene: 4. This CDR3 region has 14 residues. Germline CDR1 is GTSNPN and CDR2 is SVGIG (reference sequence).

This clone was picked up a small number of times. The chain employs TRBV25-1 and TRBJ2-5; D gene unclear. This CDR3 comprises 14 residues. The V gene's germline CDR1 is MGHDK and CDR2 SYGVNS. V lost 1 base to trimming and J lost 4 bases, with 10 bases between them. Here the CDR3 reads CASSESRLGETQYF. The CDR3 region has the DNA TGTGCCAGCAGTGAATCCCGACTGGGAGAGACCCAGTACTTC.

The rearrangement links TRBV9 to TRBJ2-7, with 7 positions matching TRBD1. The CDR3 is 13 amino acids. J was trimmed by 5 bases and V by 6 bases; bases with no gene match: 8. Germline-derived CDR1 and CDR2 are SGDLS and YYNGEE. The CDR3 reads CASNRDSPDEQYF. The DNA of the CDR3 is TGTGCCAGCAACCGGGACAGCCCAGACGAGCAGTACTTC. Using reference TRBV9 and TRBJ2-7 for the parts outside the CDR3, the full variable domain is DSGVTQTPKHLITATGQRVTLRCSPRSGDLSVYWYQQSLDQGLQFLIQYYNGEERAKGNILERFSAQQFPDLHSELNLSSLELGDSALYFCASNRDSPDEQYFGPGTRLTVT.

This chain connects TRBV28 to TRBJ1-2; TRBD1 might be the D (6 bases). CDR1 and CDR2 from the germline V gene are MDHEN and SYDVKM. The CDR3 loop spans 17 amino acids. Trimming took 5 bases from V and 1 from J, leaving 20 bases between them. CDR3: CASSPGGGAGLNYGYTF. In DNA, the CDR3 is TGTGCCAGCAGTCCCGGTGGGGGCGCGGGTCTTAACTATGGCTACACCTTC.

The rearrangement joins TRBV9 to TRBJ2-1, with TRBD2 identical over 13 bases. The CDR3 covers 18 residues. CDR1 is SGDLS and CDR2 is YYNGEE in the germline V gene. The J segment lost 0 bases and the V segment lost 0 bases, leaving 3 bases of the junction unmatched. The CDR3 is CASSVAGTSGVSYNEQFF. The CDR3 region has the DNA TGTGCCAGCAGCGTAGCGGGGACTAGCGGGGTCTCCTACAATGAGCAGTTCTTC.

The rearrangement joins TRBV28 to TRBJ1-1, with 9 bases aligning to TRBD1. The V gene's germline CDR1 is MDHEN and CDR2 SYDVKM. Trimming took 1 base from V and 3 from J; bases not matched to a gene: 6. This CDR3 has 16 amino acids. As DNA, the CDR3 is TGTGCCAGCAGTTTATTGGTGGGACAGGGTTACACTGAAGCTTTCTTT. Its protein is CASSLLVGQGYTEAFF. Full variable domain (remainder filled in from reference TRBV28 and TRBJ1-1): DVKVTQSSRYLVKRTGEKVFLECVQDMDHENMFWYRQDPGLGLRLIYFSYDVKMKEKGDIPEGYSVSREKKERFSLILESASTNQTSMYLCASSLLVGQGYTEAFFGQGTRLTVV.

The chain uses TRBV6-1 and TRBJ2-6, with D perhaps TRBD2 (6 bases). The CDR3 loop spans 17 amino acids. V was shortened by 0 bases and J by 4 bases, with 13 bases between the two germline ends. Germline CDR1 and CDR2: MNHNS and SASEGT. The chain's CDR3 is CASSEARGGAGANVLTF. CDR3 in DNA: TGTGCCAGCAGTGAAGCGCGAGGAGGGGCAGGGGCCAACGTCCTGACTTTC.

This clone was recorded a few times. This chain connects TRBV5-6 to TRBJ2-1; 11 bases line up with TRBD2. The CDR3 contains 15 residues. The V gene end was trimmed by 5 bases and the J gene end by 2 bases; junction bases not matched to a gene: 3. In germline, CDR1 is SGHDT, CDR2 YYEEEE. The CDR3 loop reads CASRDSGRAYNEQFF. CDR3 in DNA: TGTGCCAGCAGGGATAGCGGGAGGGCCTACAATGAGCAGTTCTTC.

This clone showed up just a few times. The CDR3 bases are TGTGCCAGCAGCGTAGGGGAATTCCTAGCGGGGGGGCAGTTCTTC. Translating it yields CASSVGEFLAGGQFF. The V gene is TRBV9, the J gene TRBJ2-1; 11 bases align to TRBD2. This CDR3 spans 15 amino acids. Trimming at V came to 0 bases and at J to 12 bases, leaving 8 bases not matched to a gene. Germline values: CDR1 SGDLS, CDR2 YYNGEE.

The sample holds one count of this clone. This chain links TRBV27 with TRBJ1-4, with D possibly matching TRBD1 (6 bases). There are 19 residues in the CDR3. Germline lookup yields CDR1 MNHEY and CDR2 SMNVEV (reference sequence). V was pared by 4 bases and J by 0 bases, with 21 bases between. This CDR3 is CASSSRVTGIRATNEKLFF. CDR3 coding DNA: TGTGCCAGCAGTTCCCGCGTGACAGGAATTAGGGCAACTAATGAAAAACTGTTTTTT.